The rows below give T cell receptor beta chains drawn from one sample of a study of PD-1 blockade in classical Hodgkin lymphoma. Clones were sequenced by immunoSEQ multiplex PCR, and TCRdb holds only the in-frame ones, with some missing. Among roughly 40,000 clones listed, roughly 78% were seen once. The sample here was peripheral blood mononuclear cells (PBMCs), taken before the fourth cycle of nivolumab. Receptor source: a human donor with classical Hodgkin lymphoma. Both conserved end residues are part of each CDR3. A D gene is named only where the DNA matches it firmly. Some rows have no size entry. The others give once, few or many, or a class for an expanded clone.

d_call j_call clone_size v_call cdr3_aa cdr3_nt
- TRBJ2-7 - TRBV6-5 CASRSVNVEQYF TGTGCCAGCAGGTCGGTTAATGTGGAGCAGTACTTC
TRBD1 TRBJ1-1 - TRBV11-3 CASSLSQGRRTEAFF TGTGCCAGCAGCTTATCACAGGGGAGGCGAACTGAAGCTTTCTTT
TRBD1 TRBJ1-5 - TRBV12-5 CASGSGQGFSQPQHF TGTGCTAGTGGTTCGGGACAGGGTTTCAGTCAGCCCCAGCATTTT
- TRBJ1-2 few TRBV2 CASSVLWGKLYGYTF TGTGCCAGCAGTGTTCTGTGGGGTAAACTCTATGGCTACACCTTC
- TRBJ1-5 few TRBV15 CATSRDRRPQHF TGTGCCACCAGCAGAGATAGGAGGCCCCAGCATTTT
TRBD1 TRBJ1-1 - TRBV6-5 CASSYSNDRGQGEAFF TGTGCCAGCAGTTACTCGAACGACAGGGGGCAAGGTGAAGCTTTCTTT
- TRBJ1-1 - TRBV11-2 CASSQRGNTEAFF TGTGCCAGCAGCCAACGCGGGAACACTGAAGCTTTCTTT
- TRBJ1-1 - TRBV9 CASGGNTEAFF TGTGCCAGCGGGGGCAACACTGAAGCTTTCTTT
- TRBJ2-3 - TRBV14 CASSQIGTDTQYF TGTGCCAGCAGCCAGATCGGCACAGATACGCAGTATTTT
- TRBJ1-2 - TRBV19 CASTPQEPYGYTF TGTGCCAGTACCCCCCAGGAGCCATATGGCTACACCTTC
- TRBJ2-3 - TRBV5-4 CASSLTGRPVRYTDTQYF TGTGCCAGCAGCTTGACCGGACGTCCTGTAAGGTACACAGATACGCAGTATTTT
- TRBJ1-1 - TRBV5-4 CASSFEGMRAFF TGTGCCAGCAGCTTCGAAGGGATGAGAGCTTTCTTT
TRBD2 TRBJ2-1 - TRBV5-1 CASSGSSGGASYNEQFF TGCGCCAGCAGTGGGAGTAGCGGGGGGGCGTCCTACAATGAGCAGTTCTTC
- TRBJ1-5 - TRBV6-1 CASSPGTGALQPQHF TGTGCCAGCAGTCCCGGGACTGGGGCGCTTCAGCCCCAGCATTTT
TRBD2 TRBJ2-3 - TRBV5-1 CASSLAVAGDTDTQYF TGCGCCAGCAGCTTGGCGGTAGCGGGGGACACAGATACGCAGTATTTT
- TRBJ1-4 once TRBV6-6 CASSYPGGNEKLFF TGTGCCAGCAGTTACCCCGGGGGCAATGAAAAACTGTTTTTT
- TRBJ2-7 - TRBV7-2 CASSSNYQTSYEQYF TGTGCCAGCAGCTCAAATTACCAAACTAGCTACGAGCAGTACTTC
- TRBJ1-5 - TRBV19 CASNPIRGSNQPQHF TGTGCCAGTAACCCAATTAGGGGTTCTAATCAGCCCCAGCATTTT
- TRBJ2-3 - TRBV6-1 CASSVPGIDTQYF TGTGCCAGCAGTGTTCCAGGGATAGATACGCAGTATTTT
- TRBJ1-2 - TRBV30 CAWSGGNKDYGYTF TGTGCCTGGTCGGGAGGGAATAAGGATTATGGCTACACCTTC
TRBD1 TRBJ1-2 once TRBV28 CASSLATGIAYGYTF TGTGCCAGCAGTTTAGCGACAGGGATCGCCTATGGCTACACCTTC
- TRBJ1-1 few TRBV9 CASSVGGVQEVEAFF TGTGCCAGCAGCGTAGGAGGCGTACAGGAAGTTGAAGCTTTCTTT
TRBD1 TRBJ2-7 once TRBV27 CASSFPTGGSYEQYF TGTGCCAGCAGTTTCCCGACAGGGGGGTCCTACGAGCAGTACTTC
TRBD1 TRBJ2-7 - TRBV25-1 CASSVLRSGTGGYEQYF TGTGCCAGCAGTGTCCTTAGGTCCGGGACAGGGGGCTACGAGCAGTACTTC
- TRBJ1-2 - TRBV6-1 CASSPDSLYGYTF TGTGCCAGCTCTCCAGACAGCTTGTATGGCTACACCTTC
TRBD2 TRBJ2-3 - TRBV6-6 CASSPNSGGATDTQYF TGTGCCAGCAGTCCCAATAGCGGGGGAGCCACAGATACGCAGTATTTT
- TRBJ2-3 - TRBV30 CACEGSGSDTQYF TGTGCCTGCGAGGGTAGTGGGTCCGATACGCAGTATTTT
TRBD1 TRBJ1-2 - TRBV6-6 CASSSPGQGAYGYTF TGTGCCAGCAGTTCTCCGGGACAGGGGGCTTACGGCTACACCTTC
- TRBJ2-3 once TRBV6-6 CASSSQRNTDTQYF TGTGCCAGCAGTTCACAGCGGAACACAGATACGCAGTATTTT
TRBD1 TRBJ1-6 once TRBV19 CASREDRRFYNSPLHF TGTGCCAGTAGAGAGGACAGGAGATTCTATAATTCACCCCTCCACTTT
- TRBJ2-3 few TRBV9 CASSVMTDTQYF TGTGCCAGCAGCGTCATGACAGATACGCAGTATTTT
- TRBJ1-1 - TRBV7-2 CASSLLWAGNTEAFF TGTGCCAGCAGCTTATTGTGGGCGGGGAACACTGAAGCTTTCTTT
TRBD2 TRBJ2-1 - TRBV11-2 CASSLGAGGYNEQFF TGTGCCAGCAGCTTAGGAGCGGGGGGGTACAATGAGCAGTTCTTC
TRBD1 TRBJ1-3 - TRBV5-1 CASSPTGGGRNTIYF TGCGCCAGCAGCCCGACAGGGGGCGGGAGAAACACCATATATTTT
- TRBJ1-5 - TRBV7-9 CASSLQGQGTQPQHF TGTGCCAGCAGCTTACAGGGTCAGGGAACTCAGCCCCAGCATTTT
- TRBJ1-2 - TRBV2 CASSADRFAYGYTF TGTGCCAGCAGCGCTGACAGGTTCGCTTATGGCTACACCTTC